Reported below is one T cell receptor (beta chain). A second PCR, run for roughly 7 to 11 cycles, used a sample-barcoded 5' primer plus a J-beta primer mix. MiXCR, applied by TCRdb to the 5' RACE reads, yields one record per CDR3 protein. The table has approximately 490,000 distinct CDR3 sequences, around 24% seen once. These data originate in a study of blood T cells in healthy people across ages. This sample also appeared in a second study, on T cells of mothers and their children.

The sequencing sample was made of blood. The sequence came from a boy younger than 18 in good health.

Here the CDR3 DNA reads TGCAGTGCTAGAGATTCCGGGAGGAGGAATGAGCAGTTCTTC. Protein product: CSARDSGRRNEQFF. The V gene is TRBV20-1, the J gene TRBJ2-5; 7 bases fit TRBD2. The J call is uncertain, as TRBJ2-1 better fits the DNA end. Germline lookup yields CDR1 DFQATT and CDR2 SNEGSKA (reference sequence). The CDR3 is 14 amino acids.